The 4 T cell receptor beta chains presented below share a single source sample, sequenced in a study of T cell responses to AZD1222 COVID-19 vaccine (dated by TCRdb to about 2021). Library preparation was by the immunoSEQ multiplex PCR assay. TCRdb stores this immuneACCESS table with in-frame sequences only. Part of the clones is absent; in the studies checked, under half of the shortfall reflects unresolved V genes, and no reason is known for the rest. The table for this sample lists over 150,000 clones; roughly nine tenths of them were counted only once. Of the sample, around 3.1% is held by the ten largest clones. The meaning of the sample's time point label: baseline before first vaccination. The sample consisted of peripheral blood, taken on day 0 of AZD1222 vaccination. These TCRs come from an adult in good health.

The chain links TRBV5-1 to TRBJ1-2; TRBD1 might be the D (6 bases). With 6 bases removed from V and 4 bases from J, the gap between germline ends came to 13 bases. This CDR3 is 13 amino acids long. Germline V lookup: CDR1 SGHRS, CDR2 YFSETQ. DNA for the CDR3: TGCGCCAGCACCCTGGGGGCTGGCTATGGCTACACCTTC. It codes for CASTLGAGYGYTF.

This rearrangement joins TRBV9 to TRBJ2-2; 9 positions agree with TRBD2. CDR1 and CDR2 (germline): SGDLS, YYNGEE. This CDR3 region has 16 residues. Trimming took 4 bases from V and 7 from J; bases not matched to a gene: 11. CDR3 nucleotides: TGTGCCAGCAGCCCCCGGACTAGCGAGGTGGGCGGGGAGCTGTTTTTT. Its protein product is CASSPRTSEVGGELFF.

This chain links TRBV6-5 with TRBJ1-2; 8 bases match TRBD1. The V segment lost 5 bases and the J segment 9 bases; nucleotides outside the gene matches: 5. Looked up from germline, CDR1 is MNHEY and CDR2 is SVGAGI. The CDR3 sequence is 12 residues long. The CDR3 DNA sequence: TGTGCCAGCAGTACAGGGGGTCGTAGCTACACCTTC. Protein product: CASSTGGRSYTF.

The genes are TRBV19 and TRBJ1-6, with 8 bases lining up with TRBD1. The CDR3 runs to 18 residues. The J segment lost 0 bases and the V segment lost 5 bases, leaving 9 bases of the junction unmatched. CDR1 and CDR2 (germline): LNHDA, SQIVND (reference sequence). The CDR3 DNA follows: TGTGCCAGTAGTGTCGACAGGGGCTCGAGCTCCTATAATTCACCCCTCCACTTT. It yields the protein CASSVDRGSSSYNSPLHF. The variable domain in full, completed from reference TRBV19 and TRBJ1-6, reads DGGITQSPKYLFRKEGQNVTLSCEQNLNHDAMYWYRQDPGQGLRLIYYSQIVNDFQKGDIAEGYSVSREKKESFPLTVTSAQKNPTAFYLCASSVDRGSSSYNSPLHFGNGTRLTVT.